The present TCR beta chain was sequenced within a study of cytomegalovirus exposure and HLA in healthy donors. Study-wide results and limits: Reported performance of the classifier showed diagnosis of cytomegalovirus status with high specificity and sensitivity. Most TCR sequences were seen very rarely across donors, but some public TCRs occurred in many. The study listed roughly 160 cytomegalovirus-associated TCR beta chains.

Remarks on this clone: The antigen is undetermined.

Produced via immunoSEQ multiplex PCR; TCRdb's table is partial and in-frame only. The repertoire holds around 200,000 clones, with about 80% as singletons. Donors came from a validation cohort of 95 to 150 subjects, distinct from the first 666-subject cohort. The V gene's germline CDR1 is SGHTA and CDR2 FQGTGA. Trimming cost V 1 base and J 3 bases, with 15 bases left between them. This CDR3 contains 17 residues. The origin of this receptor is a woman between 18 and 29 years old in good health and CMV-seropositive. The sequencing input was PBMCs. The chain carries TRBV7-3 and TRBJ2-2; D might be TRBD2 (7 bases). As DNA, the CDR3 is TGTGCCAGCAGCTTAATGGCACGCGGGGGCCACACCGGGGAGCTGTTTTTT. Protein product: CASSLMARGGHTGELFF.